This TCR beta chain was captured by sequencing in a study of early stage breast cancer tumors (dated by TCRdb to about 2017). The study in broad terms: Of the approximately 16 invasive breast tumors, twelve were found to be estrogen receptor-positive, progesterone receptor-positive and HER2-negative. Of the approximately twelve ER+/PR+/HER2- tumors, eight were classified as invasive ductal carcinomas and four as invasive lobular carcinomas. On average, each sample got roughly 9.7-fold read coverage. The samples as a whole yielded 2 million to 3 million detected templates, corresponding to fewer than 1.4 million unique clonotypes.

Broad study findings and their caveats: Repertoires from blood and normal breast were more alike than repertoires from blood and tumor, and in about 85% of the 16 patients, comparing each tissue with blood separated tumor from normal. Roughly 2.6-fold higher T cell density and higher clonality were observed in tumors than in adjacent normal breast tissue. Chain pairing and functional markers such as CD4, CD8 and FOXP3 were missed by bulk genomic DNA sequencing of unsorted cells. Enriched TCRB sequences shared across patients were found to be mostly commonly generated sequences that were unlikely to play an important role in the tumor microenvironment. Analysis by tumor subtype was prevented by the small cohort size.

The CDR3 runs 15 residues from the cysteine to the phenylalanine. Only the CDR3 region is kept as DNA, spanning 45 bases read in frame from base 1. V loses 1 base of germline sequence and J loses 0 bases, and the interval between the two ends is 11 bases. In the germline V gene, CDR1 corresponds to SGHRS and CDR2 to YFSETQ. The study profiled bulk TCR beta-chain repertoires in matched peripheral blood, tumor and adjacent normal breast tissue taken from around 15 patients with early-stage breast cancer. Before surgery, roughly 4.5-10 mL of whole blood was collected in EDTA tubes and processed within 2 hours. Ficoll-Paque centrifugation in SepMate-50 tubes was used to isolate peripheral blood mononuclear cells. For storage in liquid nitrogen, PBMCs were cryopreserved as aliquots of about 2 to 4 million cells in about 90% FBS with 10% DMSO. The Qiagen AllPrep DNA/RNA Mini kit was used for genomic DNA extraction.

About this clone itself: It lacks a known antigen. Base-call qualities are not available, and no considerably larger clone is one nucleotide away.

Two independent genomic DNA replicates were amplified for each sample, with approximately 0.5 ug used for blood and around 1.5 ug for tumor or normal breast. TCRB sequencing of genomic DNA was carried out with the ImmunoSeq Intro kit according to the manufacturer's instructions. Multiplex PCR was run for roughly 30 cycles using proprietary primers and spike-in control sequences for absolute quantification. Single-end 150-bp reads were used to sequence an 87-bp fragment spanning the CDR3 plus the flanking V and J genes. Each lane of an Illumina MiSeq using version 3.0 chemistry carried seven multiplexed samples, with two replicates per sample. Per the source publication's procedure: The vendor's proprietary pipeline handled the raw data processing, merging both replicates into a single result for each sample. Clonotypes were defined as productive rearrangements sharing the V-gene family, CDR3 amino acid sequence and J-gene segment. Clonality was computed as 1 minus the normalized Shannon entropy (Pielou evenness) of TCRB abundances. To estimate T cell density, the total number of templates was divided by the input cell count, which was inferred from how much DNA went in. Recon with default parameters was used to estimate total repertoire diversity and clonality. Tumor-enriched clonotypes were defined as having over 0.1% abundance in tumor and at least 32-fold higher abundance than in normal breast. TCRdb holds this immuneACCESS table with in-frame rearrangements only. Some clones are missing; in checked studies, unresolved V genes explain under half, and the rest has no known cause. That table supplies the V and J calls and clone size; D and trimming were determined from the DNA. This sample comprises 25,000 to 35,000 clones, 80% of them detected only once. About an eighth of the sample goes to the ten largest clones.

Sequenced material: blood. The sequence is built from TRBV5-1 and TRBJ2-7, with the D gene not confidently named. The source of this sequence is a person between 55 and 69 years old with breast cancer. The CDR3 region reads CASSLTESSSYEQYF. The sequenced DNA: TGCGCCAGCAGCTTGACAGAGTCAAGCTCCTACGAGCAGTACTTC. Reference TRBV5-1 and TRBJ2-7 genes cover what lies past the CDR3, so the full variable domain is KAGVTQTPRYLIKTRGQQVTLSCSPISGHRSVSWYQQTPGQGLQFLFEYFSETQRNKGNFPGRFSGRQFSNSRSEMNVSTLELGDSALYLCASSLTESSSYEQYFGPGTRLTVT.